One and the same sample provided the 9 T cell receptor beta chains below, sequenced in a study of shared clonotypes between healthy human individuals (dated by TCRdb to 2019 to 2021). The library was prepared using the immunoSEQ multiplex PCR assay. In TCRdb, the immuneACCESS table is reduced to in-frame sequences with V and J assigned. These tables do not hold every clone; where another copy was compared, an unresolved V gene accounts for under half, and the others remain unexplained. The sample table contains around 1.1 million clones; only one count was recorded for around 77% of them. The ten largest clones take up 0.85% to 1% of the sample. Material for sequencing was memory CD4+ T cells from PBMCs. The sample's cell subset or site label, in plain terms: CD45RA-negative fraction. Source of these receptors: a man aged 18 to 29 in good health. Some clones in this sample may be carry-over from other donors' samples.

This clone was recorded a few times. Other DNA sequences from this sample encode an identical CDR3 as well. This chain links TRBV29-1 with TRBJ1-1; D ambiguous. The CDR3 has 10 residues. Germline V gene lookup returns CDR1 SQVTM and CDR2 ANQGSEA. Trimming removed 3 bases at V and 5 bases at J, with 4 bases between. CDR3 in amino acids: CSVDGTEAFF. The CDR3 nucleotides are TGCAGCGTTGATGGGACTGAAGCTTTCTTT.

The genes are TRBV5-1 and TRBJ1-2, with D perhaps TRBD1 (5 bases). The germline V gene has CDR1 SGHRS and CDR2 YFSETQ. V lost 0 bases to trimming and J lost 6 bases, with 12 bases between them. The CDR3 is made up of 14 amino acids. The CDR3 reads CASSLGSGWDGYTF. DNA of the CDR3: TGCGCCAGCAGCTTGGGGTCAGGGTGGGATGGCTACACCTTC.

A remark on this clone: Here the CDR3 omits its conserved ending phenylalanine or tryptophan, so a read error is the likely source. Because the CDR3's place on the DNA is in doubt, the DNA is left out and the CDR3 is given as listed by TCRdb. The V call is TRBV10-1, the J call TRBJ1-2; the table's D call, TRBD1, has no DNA check behind it. Germline lookup yields CDR1 WNHNN and CDR2 SYGVQD (reference sequence). With termini counted, the CDR3 has 13 amino acids. The CDR3 loop is CASRNRELPPIPL.

The V and J genes are TRBV10-3 and TRBJ2-1, with D possibly matching TRBD2 (5 bases). Germline V gene lookup returns CDR1 ENHRY and CDR2 SYGVKD. CDR3 length equals 16 residues. V dropped 3 bases and J dropped 7 bases, with 19 bases sitting between them. The CDR3 bases are TGTGCCATCAGTGAACCACTAGGGCTTTCAGGTAATGAGCAGTTCTTC. The encoded protein is CAISEPLGLSGNEQFF.

The chain has TRBV18 and TRBJ1-5, with D unclear. Trimming cost V 5 bases and J 4 bases, with 9 bases left between them. In germline, CDR1 is KGHSH, CDR2 LQKENI. This CDR3 region has 13 residues. The CDR3 region has the DNA TGTGCCAGCTCAGAAACAGATAATCAGCCCCAGCATTTT. Amino acids: CASSETDNQPQHF.

This clone was observed a few times. The sample contains more than one DNA sequence encoding this CDR3. V and J are TRBV2 and TRBJ1-5; 8 bases are a match to TRBD1. Unmatched junction bases numbered 7, after V lost 5 bases and J lost 7 bases. Per the germline V gene, CDR1 is SNHLY and CDR2 is FYNNEI. The CDR3 sequence is 14 residues long. CDR3 region: CASSRQGAGQPQHF. The DNA for the CDR3 is TGTGCCAGCAGTAGGCAGGGGGCAGGACAGCCCCAGCATTTT.

The gene calls are TRBV4-3 and TRBJ2-3; D not resolved. Germline values: CDR1 LGHNA, CDR2 YSLEER. V lost 0 bases and J 2 bases, leaving 6 bases between the germline ends. The CDR3 contains 14 residues. The CDR3: CASSQDRLTDTQYF. The DNA of the CDR3 is TGCGCCAGCAGCCAAGATCGGCTCACAGATACGCAGTATTTT.

This sequence joins TRBV19 and TRBJ1-5, with a possible D match to TRBD1 (5 bases). Germline assignment: CDR1 LNHDA and CDR2 SQIVND (reference sequence). V dropped 6 bases and J dropped 1 base, with 10 bases sitting between them. The CDR3 spans 14 residues. The CDR3 reads CASRQAGSNQPQHF. CDR3 DNA: TGTGCCAGTAGACAGGCGGGGAGCAATCAGCCCCAGCATTTT.

The chain employs TRBV5-1 and TRBJ1-4, with D tentatively TRBD1 (5 bases). The CDR3 contains 14 residues. In germline, CDR1 is SGHRS, CDR2 YFSETQ. The ends were cut back, 2 bases at V and 2 bases at J, with 7 bases in the middle. This CDR3 reads CASSLQDTNEKLFF. DNA for the CDR3: TGCGCCAGCAGCTTACAGGATACTAATGAAAAACTGTTTTTT.